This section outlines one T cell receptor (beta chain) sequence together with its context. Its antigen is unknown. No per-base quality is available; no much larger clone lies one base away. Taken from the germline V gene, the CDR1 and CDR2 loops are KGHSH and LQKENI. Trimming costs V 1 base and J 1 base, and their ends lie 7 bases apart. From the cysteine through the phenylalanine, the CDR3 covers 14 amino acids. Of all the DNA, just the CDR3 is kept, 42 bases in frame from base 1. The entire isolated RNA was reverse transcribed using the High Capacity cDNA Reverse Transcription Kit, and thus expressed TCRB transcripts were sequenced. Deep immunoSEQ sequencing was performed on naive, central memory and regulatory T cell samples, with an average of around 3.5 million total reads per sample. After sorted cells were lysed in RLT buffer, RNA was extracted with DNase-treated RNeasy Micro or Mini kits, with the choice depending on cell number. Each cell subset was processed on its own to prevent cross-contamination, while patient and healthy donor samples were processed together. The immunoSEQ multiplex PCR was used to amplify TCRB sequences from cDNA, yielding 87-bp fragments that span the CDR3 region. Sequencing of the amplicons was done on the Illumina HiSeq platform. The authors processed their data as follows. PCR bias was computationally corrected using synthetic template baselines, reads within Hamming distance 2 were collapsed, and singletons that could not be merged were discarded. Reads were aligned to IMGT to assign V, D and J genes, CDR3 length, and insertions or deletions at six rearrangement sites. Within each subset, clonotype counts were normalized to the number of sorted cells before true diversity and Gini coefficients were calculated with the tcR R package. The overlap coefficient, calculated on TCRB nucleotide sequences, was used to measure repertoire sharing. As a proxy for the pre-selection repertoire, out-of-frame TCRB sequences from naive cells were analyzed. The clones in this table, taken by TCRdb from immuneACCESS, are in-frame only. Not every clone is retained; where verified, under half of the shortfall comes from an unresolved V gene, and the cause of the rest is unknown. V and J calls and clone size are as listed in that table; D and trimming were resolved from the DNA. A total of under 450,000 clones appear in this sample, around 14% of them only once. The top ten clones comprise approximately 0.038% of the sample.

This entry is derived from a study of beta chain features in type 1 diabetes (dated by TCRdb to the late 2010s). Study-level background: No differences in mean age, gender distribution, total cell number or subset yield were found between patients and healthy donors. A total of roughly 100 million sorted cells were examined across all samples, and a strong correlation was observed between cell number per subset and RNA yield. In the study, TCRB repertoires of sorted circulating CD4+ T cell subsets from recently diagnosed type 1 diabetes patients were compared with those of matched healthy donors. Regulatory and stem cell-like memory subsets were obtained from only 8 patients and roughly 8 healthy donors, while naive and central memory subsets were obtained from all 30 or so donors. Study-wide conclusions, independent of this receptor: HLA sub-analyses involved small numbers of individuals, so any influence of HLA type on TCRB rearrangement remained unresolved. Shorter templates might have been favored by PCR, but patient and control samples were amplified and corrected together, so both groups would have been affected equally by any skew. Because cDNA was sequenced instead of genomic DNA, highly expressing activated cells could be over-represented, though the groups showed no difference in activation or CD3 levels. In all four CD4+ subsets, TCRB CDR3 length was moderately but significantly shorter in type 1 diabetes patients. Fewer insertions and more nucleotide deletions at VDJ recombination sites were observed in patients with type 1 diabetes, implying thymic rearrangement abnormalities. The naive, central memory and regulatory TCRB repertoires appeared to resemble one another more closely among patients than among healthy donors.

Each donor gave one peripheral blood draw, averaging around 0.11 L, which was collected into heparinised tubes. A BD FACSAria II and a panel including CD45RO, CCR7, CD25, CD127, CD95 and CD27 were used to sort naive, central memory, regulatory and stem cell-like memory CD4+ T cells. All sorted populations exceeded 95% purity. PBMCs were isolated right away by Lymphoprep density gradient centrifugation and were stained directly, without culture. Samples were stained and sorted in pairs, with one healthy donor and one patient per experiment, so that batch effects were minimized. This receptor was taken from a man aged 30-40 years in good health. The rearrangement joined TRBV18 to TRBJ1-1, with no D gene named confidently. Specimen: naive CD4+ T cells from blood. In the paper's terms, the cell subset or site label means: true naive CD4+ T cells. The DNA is TGTGCCAGCTCACCACAGGCGGGGAACACTGAAGCTTTCTTT. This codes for CASSPQAGNTEAFF.